The 28 T cell receptor beta chains presented below share a single source sample, sequenced in a study of blood T cells in healthy people across ages (dated by TCRdb to about 2015). Preparation of the library involved 5' RACE. For sequencing, an Illumina HiSeq 2500 was employed. A second PCR of 7 to 11 cycles was run with a J-beta primer mix and a sample-barcoded 5' primer. The raw public reads went through TCRdb reprocessing: fastp at Q25, MiXCR clone calling, in-frame beta chains kept. Each entry is one CDR3 protein sequence, shown with its most common DNA and genes. Recorded for this sample are about 580,000 distinct CDR3 sequences; 40% to 50% of them occurred a single time. Jointly, the top ten make up about 26% of the sample. Sequenced sample: blood. All receptors derive from a man at least 80 years old in good health.

The sample holds a few counts of this clonotype. The chain has TRBV12-3 or TRBV12-4 and TRBJ2-5, with a tentative D call TRBD1 (5 bases). The J call is doubtful: the DNA matches TRBJ2-7 better. The CDR3 totals 13 residues. CDR3 sequence reads: CASSWIQVSEQYF. Here the CDR3 DNA reads TGTGCCAGCAGTTGGATACAGGTTTCCGAGCAGTACTTC.

The chain is built from TRBV5-5 and TRBJ2-3; tentative D call: TRBD1 (5 bases). The CDR3 loop spans 14 amino acids. CDR1 and CDR2 from the germline V gene are SGHKS and YYEKEE (reference sequence). Trimming removed 2 bases at V and 6 bases at J, with 13 bases between. CDR3 in DNA: TGTGCCAGCAGCTTTAGGGGCCCCCCGGATACGCAGTATTTT. The encoded protein is CASSFRGPPDTQYF.

To note about this clonotype: One junction end disagrees with the germline gene, perhaps due to a read error. The J gene is TRBJ2-4, the V gene TRBV4-3; tentative D call: TRBD2 (6 bases). The CDR3 has 18 residues. CDR1 and CDR2 from the germline V gene are LGHNA and YSLEER. The CDR3 region is CASGQDAPGLLGKNIQYF. CDR3 DNA: TGCGCCAGCGGCCAAGACGCCCCGGGACTCCTAGGCAAAAACATTCAGTACTTC.

This clonotype was detected ten times or more. J is TRBJ2-7 and V is TRBV3-1; D uncertain. This CDR3 is built from 12 residues. Trimming shortened V by 1 base and J by 3 bases, and 4 bases separated the two germline ends. Per germline, CDR1 LGHDT and CDR2 YNNKEL (reference sequence). CDR3 DNA sequence: TGTGCCAGCAGCCAAGGGGACTACGAGCAGTACTTC. Translating gives CASSQGDYEQYF.

This rearrangement joins TRBV10-3 to TRBJ1-3, with no clear D. Germline assignment: CDR1 ENHRY and CDR2 SYGVKD. Trimming shortened V by 5 bases and J by 4 bases, and 6 bases separated the two germline ends. There are 12 residues in the CDR3. The CDR3 nucleotides read TGTGCCATCAGTCCGACAGGAAACACCATATATTTT. Its translation is CAISPTGNTIYF.

Remarks on this clonotype: One end of the junction varies from germline; a read error may be responsible. The chain couples TRBV4-2 to TRBJ2-3; D perhaps matches TRBD2 (6 bases). The CDR3 extends over 15 amino acids. Germline V lookup: CDR1 LGHNA, CDR2 YNFKEQ. CDR3 in DNA: TGTACCAGCATCCATTCCGGGGGAGGTGGAGATACGCAGTATTTT. Protein product: CTSIHSGGGGDTQYF.

The rearrangement uses TRBV14 and TRBJ2-1, with D unclear. Deletions cut 3 bases from V and 6 bases from J, with 15 bases between. The CDR3 is made up of 15 amino acids. Germline CDR1 reads SGHDN; CDR2 reads FVKESK. The CDR3 loop is CASSHRRLISNEQFF. DNA of the CDR3: TGTGCCAGCAGCCACCGACGCCTTATATCCAATGAGCAGTTCTTC. Drawing the rest from reference TRBV14 and TRBJ2-1, the complete variable domain is EAGVTQFPSHSVIEKGQTVTLRCDPISGHDNLYWYRRVMGKEIKFLLHFVKESKQDESGMPNNRFLAERTGGTYSTLKVQPAELEDSGVYFCASSHRRLISNEQFFGPGTRLTVL.

This rearrangement joins TRBV4-2 to TRBJ1-3; D gene ambiguous. The V end lost 6 bases, the J end lost 8 bases, and 8 bases lay between the germline ends. The CDR3 totals 11 residues. The germline CDR1 and CDR2 sequences are LGHNA and YNFKEQ. CDR3 in DNA: TGTGCCAGCAGGGGCGGTTACACCATATATTTT. Translation: CASRGGYTIYF.

This clonotype was counted a few times. This chain joins TRBV29-1 and TRBJ1-2, with 8 bases lining up with TRBD1. In germline, CDR1 is SQVTM, CDR2 ANQGSEA. The CDR3 has 13 residues. V lost 6 bases, J lost 5 bases, and 8 bases stayed unmatched. The CDR3 sequence is CSVEDRDFYGYTF. For the CDR3, the DNA is TGCAGCGTCGAGGACAGGGATTTTTATGGCTACACCTTC. Complete variable domain (other parts from reference TRBV29-1 and TRBJ1-2): SAVISQKPSRDICQRGTSLTIQCQVDSQVTMMFWYRQQPGQSLTLIATANQGSEATYESGFVIDKFPISRPNLTFSTLTVSNMSPEDSSIYLCSVEDRDFYGYTFGSGTRLTVV.

In regard to this clonotype: An end of the junction differs from the germline gene, which may be a read error. The chain combines TRBV4-2 with TRBJ2-3; 9 bases line up with TRBD2. Germline lookup yields CDR1 LGHNA and CDR2 YNFKEQ. The CDR3 totals 17 residues. The CDR3 protein is CAGSPGGAIAGADTQYF. For the CDR3, the DNA is TGTGCCGGCAGCCCTGGCGGTGCGATAGCGGGGGCAGATACGCAGTATTTT.

This clonotype came up many times. This chain joins TRBV6-6 and TRBJ2-7; TRBD1 matches 8 bases. CDR1 and CDR2 from the germline V gene are MNHNY and SVGAGI (reference sequence). V shed 0 bases, J shed 6 bases, and the junction held 4 bases outside the gene matches. CDR3 length equals 14 residues. The CDR3 nucleotides read TGTGCCAGCAGTTACTCGACAGGGGCCGGCGAGCAGTACTTC. Protein product: CASSYSTGAGEQYF.

This chain links TRBV12-3 or TRBV12-4 with TRBJ1-4; TRBD1 matches 8 bases. This CDR3 region has 16 residues. Unmatched junction bases numbered 8, after V lost 4 bases and J lost 4 bases. CDR3 sequence (DNA): TGTGCCAGCAGTTCCAACAGGGGGAGTGGTAATGAAAAACTGTTTTTT. Amino acid sequence: CASSSNRGSGNEKLFF.

The genes are TRBV5-5 and TRBJ2-1; D is undetermined. Germline CDR1 is SGHKS and CDR2 is YYEKEE (reference sequence). The CDR3 loop spans 14 amino acids. V lost 2 bases to trimming and J lost 1 base, with 7 bases between them. The CDR3 loop is CASSFSFSYNEQFF. The CDR3 DNA is TGTGCCAGCAGCTTTAGCTTTTCCTACAATGAGCAGTTCTTC.

The table lists this clonotype with many counts. This chain connects TRBV27 to TRBJ1-1, with D hard to call. The V and J ends lost 6 bases and 0 bases respectively, with 8 bases between them. The CDR3 is made up of 13 amino acids. CDR1 MNHEY and CDR2 SMNVEV come from the germline V gene (reference sequence). The CDR3: CASSTDVNTEAFF. The CDR3 DNA sequence: TGTGCCAGCAGCACGGACGTGAACACTGAAGCTTTCTTT.

The chain combines TRBV4-3 with TRBJ2-7; 11 nucleotides line up with TRBD1. With the DNA end fitting TRBJ2-1 better, the J assignment may be wrong. Germline V gives CDR1 LGHNA, CDR2 YSLEER. This CDR3 comprises 16 residues. The CDR3 region has the DNA TGCGCCAGCAGCCATACCGGACAGGGGGCGAATCCCGAGCAGTTCTTC. This encodes CASSHTGQGANPEQFF.

Many counts were recorded for this clonotype. The rearrangement links TRBV5-1 to TRBJ2-7; D unclear. Trimming pared 0 bases from V and 1 base from J, leaving 11 bases between. This CDR3 is built from 15 residues. Per the germline V gene, CDR1 is SGHRS and CDR2 is YFSETQ. CDR3 in DNA: TGCGCCAGCAGCTTGGATCCGGGCCGTTCCTACGAGCAGTACTTC. Its protein product is CASSLDPGRSYEQYF.

This clonotype was counted once. This rearrangement joins TRBV11-3 to TRBJ2-5; D might be TRBD1 or TRBD2, each matching 5 bases. Germline CDR1 is SGHNT and CDR2 is YENEEA. Trimming cost V 5 bases and J 11 bases, with 24 bases left between them. The CDR3 covers 15 residues. The CDR3 nucleotides are TGTGCCAGCAGCCAGGGAGCGATCGCCTACAGTAAGCAGTACTTC. Translation gives CASSQGAIAYSKQYF.

The chain employs TRBV12-3 or TRBV12-4 and TRBJ2-3; 10 positions agree with TRBD2. With 1 base clipped from V and 4 bases from J, the junction kept 2 bases outside the gene matches. The CDR3 has 15 residues. In DNA, the CDR3 is TGTGCCAGCAGTTTAGGAGCGGGAGGGCCAGATACGCAGTATTTT. It codes for CASSLGAGGPDTQYF.

There are a few counts of this clonotype. The genes are TRBV9 and TRBJ1-5; D remains ambiguous. The V and J ends lost 4 bases and 7 bases respectively, with 21 bases between them. CDR1 and CDR2 (germline): SGDLS, YYNGEE. The length of the CDR3 is 16 residues. The CDR3, as DNA: TGTGCCAGCAGCCGGACTGCGGGTACGGTGGGGCAGCCCCAGCATTTT. This sequence encodes CASSRTAGTVGQPQHF. Combining the CDR3 with reference TRBV9 and TRBJ1-5 gives the whole variable domain DSGVTQTPKHLITATGQRVTLRCSPRSGDLSVYWYQQSLDQGLQFLIQYYNGEERAKGNILERFSAQQFPDLHSELNLSSLELGDSALYFCASSRTAGTVGQPQHFGDGTRLSIL.

In regard to this clonotype: This may come from a read error, since a much larger clone is one base off. The chain carries TRBV2 and TRBJ2-5, with D perhaps matching TRBD1 (6 bases). The CDR3 spans 13 residues. Per germline, CDR1 SNHLY and CDR2 FYNNEI. CDR3 loop: CASNRAVQGTQYF. CDR3 nucleotide sequence: TGTGCCAGCAACAGGGCTGTTCAAGGGACCCAGTACTTC.

The rearrangement joins TRBV20-1 to TRBJ2-1, with 9 bases fitting TRBD2. CDR1 DFQATT and CDR2 SNEGSKA come from the germline V gene (reference sequence). V shed 3 bases, J shed 4 bases, and the junction held 10 bases outside the gene matches. This CDR3 is built from 16 residues. For the CDR3, the DNA is TGCAGTGCTAGGACCTTTAGCGGGGGAAATTACAATGAGCAGTTCTTC. It encodes CSARTFSGGNYNEQFF.

V is TRBV12-3 or TRBV12-4 and J is TRBJ1-4; maybe TRBD1 (6 bases). Trimming left V 2 bases short and J 6 bases short, with 13 bases between. The CDR3 has 15 amino acids. The CDR3 loop is CASSLLGGAHEKLFF. Written as DNA, the CDR3 is TGTGCCAGCAGTTTATTGGGGGGGGCGCATGAAAAACTGTTTTTT.

This clonotype was observed many times. Since a much larger clone is just one base distant, this may be a read error. The V and J genes are TRBV6-5 and TRBJ2-4; perhaps TRBD1 as D (7 bases). V was shortened by 7 bases and J by 6 bases, with 13 bases between the two germline ends. The CDR3 totals 13 residues. CDR1 MNHEY and CDR2 SVGAGI come from the germline V gene. The CDR3 sequence: CASKCGDRNIQYF. The CDR3 nucleotides are TGTGCCAGCAAGTGCGGGGACAGAAACATTCAGTACTTC.

V gene TRBV10-3 combines with J gene TRBJ2-5; D ambiguous. The DNA end is more similar to TRBJ2-7, so the J call may be wrong. The germline V gene encodes CDR1 ENHRY and CDR2 SYGVKD. The CDR3 is 15 residues long. CDR3 loop: CAISEALESSSEQYF. DNA for the CDR3: TGTGCCATCAGTGAAGCTCTGGAATCCTCATCCGAGCAGTACTTC.

This chain links TRBV7-2 with TRBJ2-4; 10 nucleotides line up with TRBD1. The closer fit of TRBJ2-7 to the DNA end suggests the J call may be wrong. From germline, CDR1 is SGHTA and CDR2 FQGNSA. This CDR3 contains 17 residues. The CDR3 nucleotides are TGTGCCAGCAGCTTAGCTGTCGGACAGGGGGGTCTTTACGAGCAGTACTTC. This translates into CASSLAVGQGGLYEQYF.

The chain joins TRBV12-3 or TRBV12-4 to TRBJ2-2; possibly TRBD1 for D (5 bases). The V end was cut by 6 bases, the J end by 5 bases, with 10 bases between. The CDR3 has 13 residues. This CDR3 is CASRTSGTGELFF. In DNA form, the CDR3 reads TGTGCCAGCAGAACCTCAGGGACCGGGGAGCTGTTTTTT.

This clonotype was detected a few times. This chain links TRBV29-1 with TRBJ1-2; TRBD1 matches at 9 bases. This CDR3 spans 16 amino acids. CDR1 and CDR2 (germline): SQVTM, ANQGSEA. V was clipped by 0 bases and J by 7 bases; unmatched bases: 12. The CDR3: CSVEEGTGIGIGGYTF. Here the CDR3 DNA reads TGCAGCGTTGAAGAAGGGACAGGGATAGGTATTGGTGGCTACACCTTC. Complete variable domain (other parts from reference TRBV29-1 and TRBJ1-2): SAVISQKPSRDICQRGTSLTIQCQVDSQVTMMFWYRQQPGQSLTLIATANQGSEATYESGFVIDKFPISRPNLTFSTLTVSNMSPEDSSIYLCSVEEGTGIGIGGYTFGSGTRLTVV.

V is TRBV6-2 or TRBV6-3 and J is TRBJ2-7; 9 bases fit TRBD1. Germline lookup yields CDR1 MNHEY and CDR2 SVGEGT. Trimming at V came to 10 bases and at J to 5 bases, leaving 15 bases not matched to a gene. The CDR3 extends over 15 amino acids. The CDR3 DNA reads as TGTGCCACCCACCAACCGCGACAGGGGGAGGACGAGCAGTACTTC. Protein product: CATHQPRQGEDEQYF.